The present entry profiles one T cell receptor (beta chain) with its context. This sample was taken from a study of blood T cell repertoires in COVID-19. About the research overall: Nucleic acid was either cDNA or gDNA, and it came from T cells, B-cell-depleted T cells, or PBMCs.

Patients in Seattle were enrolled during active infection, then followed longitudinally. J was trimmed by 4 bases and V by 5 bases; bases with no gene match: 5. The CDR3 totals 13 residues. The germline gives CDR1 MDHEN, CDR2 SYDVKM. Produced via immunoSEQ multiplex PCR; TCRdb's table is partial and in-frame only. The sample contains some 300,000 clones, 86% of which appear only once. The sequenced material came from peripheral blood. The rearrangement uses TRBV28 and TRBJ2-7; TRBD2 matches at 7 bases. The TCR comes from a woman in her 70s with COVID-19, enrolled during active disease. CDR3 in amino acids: CASSLGGGYEQYF. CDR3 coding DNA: TGTGCCAGCAGTCTTGGGGGAGGGTACGAGCAGTACTTC.